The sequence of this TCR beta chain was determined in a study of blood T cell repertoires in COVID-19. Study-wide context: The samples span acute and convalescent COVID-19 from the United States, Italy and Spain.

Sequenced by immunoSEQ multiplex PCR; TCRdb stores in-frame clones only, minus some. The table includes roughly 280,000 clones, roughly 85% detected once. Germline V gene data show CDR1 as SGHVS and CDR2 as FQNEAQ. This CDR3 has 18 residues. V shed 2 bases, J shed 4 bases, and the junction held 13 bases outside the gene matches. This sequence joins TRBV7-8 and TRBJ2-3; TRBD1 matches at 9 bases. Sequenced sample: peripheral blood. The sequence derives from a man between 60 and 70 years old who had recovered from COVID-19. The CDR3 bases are TGTGCCAGCAGCTTATCAGGGCCGGGACAGGGATATGCAGATACGCAGTATTTT. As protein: CASSLSGPGQGYADTQYF.